This TCR beta chain came from a study of PD-1 blockade in classical Hodgkin lymphoma. This clone appeared a few times. Generated by immunoSEQ multiplex PCR, the TCRdb table keeps only in-frame clones and is missing some. The sample holds about 23,000 clones, roughly 88% seen once. The CDR3 consists of 13 residues. V lost 6 bases to trimming and J lost 9 bases, with 15 bases between them. The V gene's germline CDR1 is LGHNT and CDR2 FRNRAP. Time point meaning: cycle 4 day 1 (C4D1), after 6 weeks of nivolumab. Autologous stem cell transplantation was followed by relapse in every patient, and brentuximab vedotin exposure varied.

The chain links TRBV12-5 to TRBJ2-1; D not certain. This sequence originates from a human donor with classical Hodgkin lymphoma. This material consisted of peripheral blood mononuclear cells (PBMCs), taken before the fourth cycle of nivolumab. The CDR3, as DNA: TGTGCTAGTGGCCCCTACTACGGCGGTGAGCAGTTCTTC. Protein product: CASGPYYGGEQFF.